One T cell receptor (beta chain) is described in this entry. Its target is unknown. The table came from immunoSEQ multiplex PCR; TCRdb's copy has only in-frame clones and leaves some out. The sample carries 75,000 to 100,000 clones, 65% to 90% recorded once. The V and J ends lost 4 bases and 3 bases respectively, with 13 bases between them. Germline assignment: CDR1 GTSNPN and CDR2 SVGIG (reference sequence). The CDR3 runs to 15 residues. The data belong to a study of OX40 agonist ivuxolimab in advanced cancers. Study outcomes and limitations: Clonal expansion from baseline to week 6 occurred in both CD4+ and CD8+ T cells. Relative to CD4+, CD8+ T cells held more expanded clones on average. Among patients with partial responses at 0.1-3.0 mg/kg, clonal expansion was among the lowest.

Sampling of blood occurred at baseline, cycle 4 day 1, and cycle 7 day 1. This TCR was sampled from an adult with an advanced solid tumor such as melanoma, head and neck, liver or kidney cancer. The gene calls are TRBV30 and TRBJ2-6; possibly TRBD1 for D (6 bases). Sequences were derived from CD4+ or CD8+ T cells sorted from blood, sampled in a trial of the OX40 agonist ivuxolimab. This CDR3 reads CAWTGTSFGANVLTF. The CDR3 DNA sequence: TGTGCCTGGACAGGGACAAGCTTTGGGGCCAACGTCCTGACTTTC.